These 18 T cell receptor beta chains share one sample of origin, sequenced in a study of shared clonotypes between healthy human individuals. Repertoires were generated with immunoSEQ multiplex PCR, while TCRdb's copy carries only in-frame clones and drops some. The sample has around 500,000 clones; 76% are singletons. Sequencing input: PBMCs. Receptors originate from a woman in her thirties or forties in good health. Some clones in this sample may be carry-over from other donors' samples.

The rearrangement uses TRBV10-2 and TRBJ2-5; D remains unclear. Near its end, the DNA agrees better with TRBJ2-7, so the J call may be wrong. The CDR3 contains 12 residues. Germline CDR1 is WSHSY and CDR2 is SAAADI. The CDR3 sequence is CASSVTPDEQYF. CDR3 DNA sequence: TGCGCCAGCAGTGTGACCCCGGACGAGCAGTACTTC.

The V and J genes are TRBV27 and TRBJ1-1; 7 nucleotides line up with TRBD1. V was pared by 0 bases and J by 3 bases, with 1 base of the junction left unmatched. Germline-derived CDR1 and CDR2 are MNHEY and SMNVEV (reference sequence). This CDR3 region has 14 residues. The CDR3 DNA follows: TGTGCCAGCAGTTTATCGGGGACAGACACTGAAGCTTTCTTT. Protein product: CASSLSGTDTEAFF.

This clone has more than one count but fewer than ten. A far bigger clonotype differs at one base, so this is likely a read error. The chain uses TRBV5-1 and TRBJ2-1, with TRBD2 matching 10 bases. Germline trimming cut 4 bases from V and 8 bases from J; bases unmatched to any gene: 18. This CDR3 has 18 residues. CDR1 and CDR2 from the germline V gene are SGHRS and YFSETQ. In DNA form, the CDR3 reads TGCGCCAGCAGCAATGGGGCTAGCGGGAGCCATTCTGTCTATGAGCAGTTCTTC. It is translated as CASSNGASGSHSVYEQFF.

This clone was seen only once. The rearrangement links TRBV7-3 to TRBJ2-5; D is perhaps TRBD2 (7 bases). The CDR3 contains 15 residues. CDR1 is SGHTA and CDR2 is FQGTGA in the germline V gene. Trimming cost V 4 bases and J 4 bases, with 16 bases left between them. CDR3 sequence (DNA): TGTGCCAGCAGCTCCACGGCGGGGGCGCCAGAGACCCAGTACTTC. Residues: CASSSTAGAPETQYF.

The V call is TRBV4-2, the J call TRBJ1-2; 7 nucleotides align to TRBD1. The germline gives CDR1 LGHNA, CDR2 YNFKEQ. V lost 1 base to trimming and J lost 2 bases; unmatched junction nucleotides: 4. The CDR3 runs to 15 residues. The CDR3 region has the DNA TGTGCCAGCAGCCAAGTAGTACAGGGGAACTATGGCTACACCTTC. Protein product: CASSQVVQGNYGYTF.

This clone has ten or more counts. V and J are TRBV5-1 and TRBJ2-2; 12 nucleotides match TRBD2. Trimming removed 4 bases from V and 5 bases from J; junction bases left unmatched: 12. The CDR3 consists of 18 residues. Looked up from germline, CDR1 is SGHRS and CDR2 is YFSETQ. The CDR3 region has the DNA TGCGCCAGCAGCCCGCGGACTAGCGGGACGGGAGGGACCGGGGAGCTGTTTTTT. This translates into CASSPRTSGTGGTGELFF.

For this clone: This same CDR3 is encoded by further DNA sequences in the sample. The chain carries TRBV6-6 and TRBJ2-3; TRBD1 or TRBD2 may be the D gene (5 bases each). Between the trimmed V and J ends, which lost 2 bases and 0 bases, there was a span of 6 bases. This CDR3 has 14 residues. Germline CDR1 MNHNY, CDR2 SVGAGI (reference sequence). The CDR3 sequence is CASSYRDSTDTQYF. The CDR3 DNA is TGTGCCAGCAGTTACAGGGACAGCACAGATACGCAGTATTTT.

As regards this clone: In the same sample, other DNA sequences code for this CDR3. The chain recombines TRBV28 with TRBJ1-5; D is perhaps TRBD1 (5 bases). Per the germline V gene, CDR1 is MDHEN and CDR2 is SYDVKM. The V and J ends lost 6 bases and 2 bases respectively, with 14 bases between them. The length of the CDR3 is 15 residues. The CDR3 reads CASSLGGWGNQPQHF. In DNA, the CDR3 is TGTGCCAGCAGCCTGGGGGGATGGGGCAATCAGCCCCAGCATTTT.

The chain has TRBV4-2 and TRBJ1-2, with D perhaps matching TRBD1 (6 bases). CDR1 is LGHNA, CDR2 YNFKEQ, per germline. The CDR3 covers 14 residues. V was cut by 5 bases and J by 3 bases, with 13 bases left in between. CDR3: CASSLATGYYGYTF. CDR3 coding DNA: TGTGCCAGCAGCTTAGCTACAGGGTACTATGGCTACACCTTC.

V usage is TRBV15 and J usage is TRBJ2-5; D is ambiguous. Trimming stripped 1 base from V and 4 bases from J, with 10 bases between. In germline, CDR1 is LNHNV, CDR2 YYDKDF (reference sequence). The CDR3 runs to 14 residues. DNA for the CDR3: TGTGCCACCAGCAGAGCACCAGGTAGAGAGACCCAGTACTTC. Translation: CATSRAPGRETQYF.

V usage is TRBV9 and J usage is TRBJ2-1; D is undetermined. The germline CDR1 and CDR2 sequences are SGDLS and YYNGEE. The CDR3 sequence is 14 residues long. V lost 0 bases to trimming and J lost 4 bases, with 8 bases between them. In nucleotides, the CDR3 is TGTGCCAGCAGCGTAGTAGGAAGGTACAATGAGCAGTTCTTC. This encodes CASSVVGRYNEQFF.

This CDR3 is CAWSCNRLAQGGADTQYF. The CDR3 DNA follows: TGTGCCTGGAGCTGCAACCGACTAGCGCAAGGGGGGGCAGATACGCAGTATTTT. V gene TRBV30 combines with J gene TRBJ2-3; 8 bases line up with TRBD2. V lost 3 bases, J lost 4 bases, and 18 bases stayed unmatched. This CDR3 has 18 residues. The V gene's germline CDR1 is GTSNPN and CDR2 SVGIG (reference sequence).

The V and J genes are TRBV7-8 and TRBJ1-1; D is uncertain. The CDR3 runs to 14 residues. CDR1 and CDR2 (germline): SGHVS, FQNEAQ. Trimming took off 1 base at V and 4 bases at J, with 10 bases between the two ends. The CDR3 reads CASSLDGLGTEAFF. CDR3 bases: TGTGCCAGCAGCTTAGACGGGCTAGGCACTGAAGCTTTCTTT.

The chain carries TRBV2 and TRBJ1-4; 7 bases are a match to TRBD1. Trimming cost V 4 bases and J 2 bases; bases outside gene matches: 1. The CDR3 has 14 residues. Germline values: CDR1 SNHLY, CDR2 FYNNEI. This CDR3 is CASSAQGTNEKLFF. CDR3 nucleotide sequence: TGTGCCAGCAGTGCACAGGGGACTAATGAAAAACTGTTTTTT.

This chain's CDR3 is CASSQESVGTDTQYF. CDR3 coding DNA: TGCGCCAGCAGCCAAGAGAGCGTGGGTACAGATACGCAGTATTTT. The chain employs TRBV4-1 and TRBJ2-3, with D unresolved. V gave up 0 bases and J gave up 3 bases, with 10 bases separating them. This CDR3 has 15 amino acids. Per germline, CDR1 MGHRA and CDR2 YSYEKL.

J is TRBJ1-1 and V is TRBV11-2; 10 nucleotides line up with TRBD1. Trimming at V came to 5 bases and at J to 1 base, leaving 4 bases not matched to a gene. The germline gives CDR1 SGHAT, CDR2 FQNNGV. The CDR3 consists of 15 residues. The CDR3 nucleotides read TGTGCCAGCAGCACCTGGACAGGGGGGAACACTGAAGCTTTCTTT. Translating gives CASSTWTGGNTEAFF.

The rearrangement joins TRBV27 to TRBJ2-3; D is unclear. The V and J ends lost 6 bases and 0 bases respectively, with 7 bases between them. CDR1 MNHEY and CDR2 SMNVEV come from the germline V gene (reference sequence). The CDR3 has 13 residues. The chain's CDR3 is CASRATSTDTQYF. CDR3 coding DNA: TGTGCCAGCAGGGCTACTAGCACAGATACGCAGTATTTT.

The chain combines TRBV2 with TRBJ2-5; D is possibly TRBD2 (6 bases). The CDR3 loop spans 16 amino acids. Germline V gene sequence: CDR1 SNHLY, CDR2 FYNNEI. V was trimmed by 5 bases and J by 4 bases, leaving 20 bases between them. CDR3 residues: CASSWAGRRTGETQYF. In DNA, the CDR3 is TGTGCCAGCAGTTGGGCGGGGCGGAGAACCGGAGAGACCCAGTACTTC. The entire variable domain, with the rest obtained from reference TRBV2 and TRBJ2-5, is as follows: EPEVTQTPSHQVTQMGQEVILRCVPISNHLYFYWYRQILGQKVEFLVSFYNNEISEKSEIFDDQFSVERPDGSNFTLKIRSTKLEDSAMYFCASSWAGRRTGETQYFGPGTRLLVL.